This T cell receptor (beta chain) is drawn from a study of blood T cell repertoires in COVID-19 (dated by TCRdb to 2020 to 2021). Some background on the complete study: The collaborator samples originated in the United States, Italy and Spain and spanned the acute and convalescent phases of COVID-19. The repertoires were released in a freely available public database meant as a resource for research on the immune response to SARS-CoV-2. Where HLA class I and class II types were available, the types were taken from metadata supplied by the sample provider, not from assay-based typing. The material from the prospective study consisted of cDNA or gDNA derived from T cells, B-cell-depleted T cells, or PBMCs. Sample metadata almost always included a de-identified subject ID, COVID-19 status, age in years and sex. The samples were drawn from the first 160 participants of the ongoing ImmuneRACE study and from roughly 1,300 subjects provided by 6 global collaborators. Subjects who had been exposed to COVID-19, were actively infected with it, or had recovered from it provided the deeply sampled blood TCRbeta repertoires that made up the dataset. What the research found in general, with its limitations: The quantity of clinical and demographic metadata differed by source and by participant and was supplied without curation.

Relative to germline, V is 4 bases shorter and J is 0 bases shorter, with 14 bases between their ends. Its CDR3 holds 16 amino acids, cysteine through phenylalanine. This entry keeps only the CDR3 DNA: 48 bases, framed from base 1. CDR1 is given as SGDLS and CDR2 as YYNGEE, both from the germline V gene. The collaborating institutions used their own protocols to collect whole blood in K2EDTA tubes. For TCRbeta analysis, collaborators shipped samples as frozen whole blood, isolated PBMCs, or DNA extracted from either of those sample types. TCRbeta CDR3 regions were amplified from genomic DNA using the immunoSEQ Assay, a bias-controlled multiplex PCR. In the original analysis: Nucleated cell counts per sample were estimated from amplification of reference gene primers within the assay. Sequence reads were collapsed and filtered to measure the absolute abundance of every unique TCRbeta CDR3 rearrangement. For each sample, productive Simpson clonality was calculated as the square root of Simpson's diversity index over productive rearrangements. Not all clones reach the TCRdb copy of this immuneACCESS table, which keeps in-frame sequences only. Checked studies attribute under half of the gap to unresolved V genes and leave the rest unexplained. For V, J and clone size, that table is used; D and trimming come from the DNA. The sample table holds about 140,000 clones, of which 85% to 90% were seen once. The ten largest clones add up to approximately 10% of the sample.

Concerning this clone: No antigen is known for it. Base qualities were left out, and no much larger clone turns up one base away.

Material for sequencing was peripheral blood. This sequence was found in an elderly woman with acute or convalescent COVID-19. The chain joins TRBV9 to TRBJ2-1; the D region possibly corresponds to TRBD1 (6 bases align). The DNA reads as follows: TGTGCCAGCAGCTCACAGGGTACAACCTCCTACAATGAGCAGTTCTTC. This translates into CASSSQGTTSYNEQFF.